This T cell receptor (beta chain) was observed in a study of CD4+ T cells in melanoma. Germline CDR1 reads SEHNR; CDR2 reads FQNEAQ (reference sequence). The CDR3 is 14 amino acids. V gave up 1 base and J gave up 5 bases, with 12 bases separating them. About this clone: Its antigen is not identified.

Clones were sequenced by immunoSEQ multiplex PCR, and TCRdb holds only the in-frame ones, with some missing. The repertoire consists of around 100,000 clones, with about nine tenths occurring once and the leading ten covering roughly 3.1%. General study findings and limits: Reportedly, melanoma neoantigen-specific CD4+ T cells showed varied differentiation states. A reported correlation linked neoantigen-specific CD4+ T cells to CD8+, macrophage and B cell function.

This sequence was found in a human donor with melanoma. Sequencing used peripheral blood. V is TRBV7-9 and J is TRBJ2-7; tentative D call: TRBD2 (6 bases). CDR3 amino acids: CASSLVLPGDEQYF. The CDR3 DNA reads as TGTGCCAGCAGCTTAGTCCTCCCGGGGGACGAGCAGTACTTC.